This T cell receptor beta chain is drawn from a study of shared clonotypes between healthy human individuals. Background on the study: Donor composition was two women and three men, aged 18 to 49. Whole-study findings and limits: Sequencing depth was expected to affect clonotype sharing among donors.

Unsorted samples used about 90 million PBMCs for genomic DNA. TCRdb's copy holds only in-frame clones and misses some; the assay was immunoSEQ multiplex PCR. The repertoire holds roughly 95,000 clones, with roughly 45% as singletons. Germline loops: CDR1 MGHDK, CDR2 SYGVNS. The CDR3 is 14 residues long. With 4 bases removed from V and 6 bases from J, the gap between germline ends came to 15 bases. Comment on this clone: The antigen is not known.

The sample taken for sequencing was PBMCs. This receptor was identified in a woman between 35 and 50 years old in good health. Some clones in this sample may be carry-over from other donors' samples. The V and J genes are TRBV25-1 and TRBJ1-1; the D gene is possibly TRBD1 (6 bases). Here the CDR3 DNA reads TGTGCCAGCAGTGGAGGGGGTTGGGATCCTGAAGCTTTCTTT. Amino acids: CASSGGGWDPEAFF.